The 15 T cell receptor beta chains below all came from one sample that was sequenced in a study of blood T cell repertoires in COVID-19. TCRdb's copy holds only in-frame clones and misses some; the assay was immunoSEQ multiplex PCR. This table holds 430,000 or so clones, 70% to 90% found once. The sequencing sample was made of peripheral blood. The origin of the receptors is a man between 18 and 29 years old with COVID-19, enrolled during active disease.

This chain connects TRBV6-4 to TRBJ2-1, with D possibly matching TRBD2 (7 bases). V was pared by 4 bases and J by 11 bases, with 27 bases between. CDR3 length: 17 residues. In germline, CDR1 is MRHNA, CDR2 SNTAGT. CDR3 in DNA: TGTGCCAGCAGTGTAAGTCGGGGGGCGCAAGAAGTCAGTCAGCAGTTCTTC. Translating gives CASSVSRGAQEVSQQFF.

J is TRBJ2-3 and V is TRBV9; D is ambiguous. The CDR3 covers 14 residues. The germline V gene encodes CDR1 SGDLS and CDR2 YYNGEE. The V end was cut by 2 bases, the J end by 0 bases, with 7 bases between. The CDR3 DNA is TGTGCCAGCAGCGTCACAAGAAGCACAGATACGCAGTATTTT. This sequence encodes CASSVTRSTDTQYF.

The chain combines TRBV5-1 with TRBJ2-1, with 8 bases lining up with TRBD2. CDR1 and CDR2 (germline): SGHRS, YFSETQ. This CDR3 contains 14 residues. With V trimmed by 0 bases and J by 7 bases, 3 bases remained unmatched. DNA of the CDR3: TGCGCCAGCAGCTTGGGACTAGCGTTTAATGAGCAGTTCTTC. Its translation is CASSLGLAFNEQFF.

The genes are TRBV27 and TRBJ2-7; TRBD2 matches at 8 bases. Germline V gives CDR1 MNHEY, CDR2 SMNVEV (reference sequence). The CDR3 is 16 residues long. After removal of 3 bases from V and 4 bases from J, the junction contained 11 bases not matched to a gene. The CDR3 region is CASSFIRGGSRYEQYF. CDR3 bases: TGTGCCAGCAGTTTTATCCGGGGGGGCTCTAGATACGAGCAGTACTTC.

This chain uses TRBV3-1 (or the pseudogene TRBV3-2) with TRBJ2-7, with 7 bases lining up with TRBD2. J was trimmed by 4 bases and V by 4 bases; bases with no gene match: 7. CDR3 length: 14 amino acids. Per the germline V gene, CDR1 is LGHDT and CDR2 is YNNKEL (reference sequence). CDR3 loop: CASSLGLQIYEQYF. CDR3 coding DNA: TGTGCCAGCAGCCTGGGACTACAAATTTACGAGCAGTACTTC.

The V call is TRBV25-1, the J call TRBJ2-3; the match to TRBD1 covers 8 bases. After removal of 1 base from V and 1 base from J, the junction contained 1 base not matched to a gene. This CDR3 spans 15 amino acids. Germline-derived CDR1 and CDR2 are MGHDK and SYGVNS. Here the CDR3 DNA reads TGTGCCAGCAGTGAATTGGACAGGGGCACAGATACGCAGTATTTT. It is translated as CASSELDRGTDTQYF.

The chain has TRBV6-6 and TRBJ1-3; 10 positions match TRBD1. Trimming took 6 bases from V and 4 from J; bases not matched to a gene: 18. The CDR3 runs 19 residues. Germline V gene lookup returns CDR1 MNHNY and CDR2 SVGAGI (reference sequence). CDR3 amino acids: CASRRTLPGQGTKGNTIYF. The CDR3 region has the DNA TGTGCCAGCAGGCGAACTCTTCCGGGACAGGGGACGAAAGGAAACACCATATATTTT.

The chain combines TRBV28 with TRBJ2-7; TRBD1 aligns across 9 bases. With 4 bases clipped from V and 6 bases from J, the junction kept 10 bases outside the gene matches. This CDR3 has 15 residues. CDR1 is MDHEN and CDR2 is SYDVKM in the germline V gene. The CDR3 reads CASSSHRGRVGEQYF. CDR3 nucleotides: TGTGCCAGCAGTTCACACAGGGGGCGCGTCGGCGAGCAGTACTTC.

The chain joins TRBV6-5 to TRBJ2-7; no firm D call. Germline V lookup: CDR1 MNHEY, CDR2 SVGAGI. The CDR3 extends over 12 amino acids. V lost 7 bases to trimming and J lost 4 bases, with 11 bases between them. The CDR3 region is CASNLDGYEQYF. The CDR3 coding sequence is TGTGCCAGCAACCTAGACGGGTACGAGCAGTACTTC.

This chain joins TRBV18 and TRBJ2-3, with TRBD2 matching 11 bases. The V gene's germline CDR1 is KGHSH and CDR2 LQKENI. Trimming at V came to 0 bases and at J to 3 bases, leaving 5 bases not matched to a gene. The CDR3 runs to 17 residues. As DNA, the CDR3 is TGTGCCAGCTCACCACCGTCGCTAGCGGGGGGAACAGATACGCAGTATTTT. Its translation is CASSPPSLAGGTDTQYF.

The chain has TRBV7-2 and TRBJ2-1; unclear D gene. This CDR3 is built from 14 residues. From germline, CDR1 is SGHTA and CDR2 FQGNSA. V was cut by 5 bases and J by 2 bases, with 10 bases left in between. CDR3 region: CASSQSAAYNEQFF. The DNA for the CDR3 is TGTGCCAGCAGCCAAAGTGCGGCCTACAATGAGCAGTTCTTC.

J is TRBJ1-3 and V is TRBV6-5; no clear D. Germline V gene data show CDR1 as MNHEY and CDR2 as SVGAGI. Trimming removed 6 bases at V and 0 bases at J, with 12 bases between. This CDR3 contains 15 residues. The CDR3 loop reads CASSKILSSGNTIYF. Written as DNA, the CDR3 is TGTGCCAGCAGCAAAATACTAAGCTCTGGAAACACCATATATTTT.

The chain employs TRBV5-8 and TRBJ1-5; 10 nucleotides align to TRBD1. Germline V CDR1 and CDR2: SGHTS, YDEGEE. Losses at the gene ends were 4 bases for V and 7 bases for J; bases not matched to a gene: 8. The CDR3 extends over 15 amino acids. The CDR3 DNA follows: TGTGCCAGCAGCCGTTTCGGGACAGGGGAGCAGCCCCAGCATTTT. Its translation: CASSRFGTGEQPQHF. Together with reference TRBV5-8 and TRBJ1-5, the CDR3 gives the full variable domain: EAGVTQSPTHLIKTRGQQATLRCSPISGHTSVYWYQQALGLGLQFLLWYDEGEERNRGNFPPRFSGRQFPNYSSELNVNALELEDSALYLCASSRFGTGEQPQHFGDGTRLSIL.

In this sample, this clone turned up once. The gene calls are TRBV9 and TRBJ2-5, with TRBD2 as a possible D gene (6 bases). V shed 0 bases and J shed 4 bases, with 16 bases lying between them. The CDR3 spans 16 residues. Per germline, CDR1 SGDLS and CDR2 YYNGEE. The CDR3 DNA follows: TGTGCCAGCAGCGTAGACCCCGGGGGTTCGGGAGAGACCCAGTACTTC. Its protein product is CASSVDPGGSGETQYF.

The count of this clone is one. The V and J genes are TRBV19 and TRBJ2-1, with TRBD2 matching 8 bases. There are 13 residues in the CDR3. CDR1 is LNHDA and CDR2 is SQIVND in the germline V gene (reference sequence). V lost 7 bases, J lost 5 bases, and 4 bases stayed unmatched. CDR3 DNA sequence: TGTGCCAGTATGTTAGCGGGAAACAATGAGCAGTTCTTC. This codes for CASMLAGNNEQFF.